This passage covers 20 T cell receptor beta chains from one sample sequenced in a study of T cells in Graves' hyperthyroidism and ophthalmopathy. Authors of the study amplified TCR beta CDR3 regions from RNA transcripts. HTBI primers drove first-round RT-PCR of the TCR CDR3. TCRdb used MiXCR to reprocess the multiplex PCR reads, holding one entry per CDR3 protein. The sample consists of 300,000 to 450,000 distinct CDR3 sequences, roughly an eighth of them appearing once. Sequencing input: blood. The receptors were sampled from a woman aged 18-35 years with Graves' hyperthyroidism.

This clonotype occurred many times. One end of the junction fails to match germline, which may point to a read error. This chain connects TRBV6-1 to TRBJ2-7; D call uncertain. CDR3 length: 14 amino acids. Looked up from germline, CDR1 is MNHNS and CDR2 is SASEGT. As DNA, the CDR3 is TGTACCAGCAGTGAGGCCCCCCTCAGCTACGAGCAGTACTTC. It encodes CTSSEAPLSYEQYF.

V is TRBV5-1 and J is TRBJ2-3; the match to TRBD1 covers 8 bases. Trimming at V came to 4 bases and at J to 1 base, leaving 8 bases not matched to a gene. Looked up from germline, CDR1 is SGHRS and CDR2 is YFSETQ. The CDR3 extends over 16 amino acids. CDR3 in DNA: TGCGCCAGCAGCCCCCGGACAGGGAGAGGCACAGATACGCAGTATTTT. Translation: CASSPRTGRGTDTQYF.

The rearrangement uses TRBV4-2 and TRBJ2-7; 7 bases agree with TRBD2. V gave up 0 bases and J gave up 1 base; unmatched junction bases: 3. Germline loops: CDR1 LGHNA, CDR2 YNFKEQ. The CDR3 is 15 amino acids. The chain's CDR3 is CASSQEGGGSYEQYF. DNA for the CDR3: TGTGCCAGCAGCCAAGAGGGCGGGGGTTCCTACGAGCAGTACTTC.

In this sample, this clonotype turned up many times. The V and J genes are TRBV28 and TRBJ1-5; no firm D call. There are 13 residues in the CDR3. The V end was cut by 8 bases, the J end by 3 bases, with 11 bases between. CDR1 MDHEN and CDR2 SYDVKM come from the germline V gene. The CDR3, as DNA: TGTGCCAGCGCAGAAAAGGACAATCAGCCCCAGCATTTT. Its translation: CASAEKDNQPQHF.

V usage is TRBV5-1 and J usage is TRBJ2-5; 8 nucleotides line up with TRBD2. The germline gives CDR1 SGHRS, CDR2 YFSETQ. Trimming removed 6 bases from V and 5 bases from J; junction bases left unmatched: 15. This CDR3 spans 16 amino acids. This chain's CDR3 is CASTPGGASFGETQYF. CDR3 nucleotides: TGCGCCAGCACCCCGGGAGGGGCCTCCTTCGGGGAGACCCAGTACTTC.

This clonotype was recorded at least ten times. The genes are TRBV27 and TRBJ1-1; 9 bases fit TRBD1. V gave up 6 bases and J gave up 8 bases; unmatched junction bases: 4. The CDR3 consists of 12 residues. Germline V CDR1 and CDR2: MNHEY, SMNVEV (reference sequence). Here the CDR3 reads CASSHGTGEAFF. For the CDR3, the DNA is TGTGCCAGCAGCCATGGGACAGGGGAAGCTTTCTTT.

Regarding this clonotype: A read error may be the cause here, since a much bigger clone is one base away. CDR3 coding DNA: TGTGCCAGCAGCTTAGAGTTCGGCAAAGAGACCCAGTACTTC. Protein product: CASSLEFGKETQYF. This chain uses TRBV7-9 with TRBJ2-5; D ambiguous. V was trimmed by 1 base and J by 3 bases, leaving 9 bases between them. The germline V gene encodes CDR1 SEHNR and CDR2 FQNEAQ (reference sequence). The CDR3 runs to 14 residues. Complete variable domain (other parts from reference TRBV7-9 and TRBJ2-5): DTGVSQNPRHKITKRGQNVTFRCDPISEHNRLYWYRQTLGQGPEFLTYFQNEAQLEKSRLLSDRFSAERPKGSFSTLEIQRTEQGDSAMYLCASSLEFGKETQYFGPGTRLLVL.

This clonotype was seen many times. This chain links TRBV24-1 with TRBJ2-7; D not resolved. V was cut by 9 bases and J by 4 bases, with 9 bases left in between. From germline, CDR1 is KGHDR and CDR2 SFDVKD. The CDR3 runs 11 residues. The CDR3 reads CATAEGYEQYF. The CDR3 DNA reads TGTGCCACCGCCGAAGGGTACGAGCAGTACTTC.

The rearrangement joins TRBV13 to TRBJ1-6; D possibly corresponds to TRBD1 (6 bases). The V end lost 6 bases, the J end lost 3 bases, and 12 bases lay between the germline ends. Germline values: CDR1 PRHDT, CDR2 FYEKMQ (reference sequence). There are 15 residues in the CDR3. The CDR3 DNA sequence: TGTGCCAGCAGACAGAAAGGGGGCTATAATTCACCCCTCCACTTT. It encodes CASRQKGGYNSPLHF.

This clonotype has ten or more counts. V is TRBV14 and J is TRBJ2-1; perhaps TRBD2 as D (6 bases). CDR3 length: 13 residues. The germline V gene encodes CDR1 SGHDN and CDR2 FVKESK. The V and J ends lost 0 bases and 7 bases respectively, with 7 bases between them. The CDR3 region is CASSQDGGNEQFF. For the CDR3, the DNA is TGTGCCAGCAGCCAAGATGGGGGGAATGAGCAGTTCTTC.

In this sample, this clonotype turned up many times. The V and J genes are TRBV11-2 and TRBJ1-4; no reliable D call. The CDR3 sequence is 14 residues long. V lost 5 bases and J lost 2, with 9 bases in between. Looked up from germline, CDR1 is SGHAT and CDR2 is FQNNGV. CDR3: CASSRFGTNEKLFF. The DNA for the CDR3 is TGTGCCAGCAGCCGGTTTGGGACTAATGAAAAACTGTTTTTT. The whole variable domain, filled in from reference TRBV11-2 and TRBJ1-4, reads EAGVAQSPRYKIIEKRQSVAFWCNPISGHATLYWYQQILGQGPKLLIQFQNNGVVDDSQLPKDRFSAERLKGVDSTLKIQPAKLEDSAVYLCASSRFGTNEKLFFGSGTQLSVL.

This clonotype has ten or more counts. The chain joins TRBV5-1 to TRBJ2-1; 11 bases are shared with TRBD1. The germline V gene has CDR1 SGHRS and CDR2 YFSETQ. V lost 2 bases and J lost 4; bases outside the gene matches: 8. This CDR3 comprises 17 residues. The CDR3 sequence is CASSFVEGTGGYNEQFF. In DNA, the CDR3 is TGCGCCAGCAGCTTTGTTGAAGGGACAGGGGGTTACAATGAGCAGTTCTTC. Full variable domain (missing parts from reference TRBV5-1 and TRBJ2-1): KAGVTQTPRYLIKTRGQQVTLSCSPISGHRSVSWYQQTPGQGLQFLFEYFSETQRNKGNFPGRFSGRQFSNSRSEMNVSTLELGDSALYLCASSFVEGTGGYNEQFFGPGTRLTVL.

This clonotype was seen ten or more times. The chain recombines TRBV30 with TRBJ2-7; weak D call: TRBD2 (6 bases). Germline values: CDR1 GTSNPN, CDR2 SVGIG (reference sequence). The CDR3 length is 13 residues. The V end was cut by 3 bases, the J end by 6 bases, with 15 bases between. The CDR3 bases are TGTGCCTGGAGGATAGCGGCCTGGGGCGAGCAGTACTTC. It encodes CAWRIAAWGEQYF.

This clonotype was recorded at least ten times. The rearrangement joins TRBV9 to TRBJ1-1; the D gene is possibly TRBD1 (5 bases). V lost 5 bases, J lost 7 bases, and 18 bases lay in between. The V gene's germline CDR1 is SGDLS and CDR2 YYNGEE. This CDR3 contains 14 residues. The CDR3: CASSPSGPKGEAFF. DNA for the CDR3: TGTGCCAGCAGTCCCTCAGGGCCAAAGGGTGAAGCTTTCTTT. The full variable domain, completed using reference TRBV9 and TRBJ1-1, is DSGVTQTPKHLITATGQRVTLRCSPRSGDLSVYWYQQSLDQGLQFLIQYYNGEERAKGNILERFSAQQFPDLHSELNLSSLELGDSALYFCASSPSGPKGEAFFGQGTRLTVV.

Many counts were recorded for this clonotype. This chain links TRBV18 with TRBJ2-5, with D tentatively TRBD2 (7 bases). This CDR3 spans 14 amino acids. Trimming cost V 6 bases and J 5 bases, with 16 bases left between them. Germline V CDR1 and CDR2: KGHSH, LQKENI. The CDR3 DNA reads TGTGCCAGCTCTCCCGGGGGGCGTAGGGAGACCCAGTACTTC. This gives the protein CASSPGGRRETQYF.

The table lists this clonotype with many counts. The CDR3 here is CSASPVGKDIQYF. CDR3 nucleotide sequence: TGCAGTGCTAGTCCGGTAGGAAAGGACATTCAGTACTTC. The chain is built from TRBV20-1 and TRBJ2-4, with D unresolved. V lost 3 bases to trimming and J lost 8 bases, with 14 bases between them. Germline CDR1 reads DFQATT; CDR2 reads SNEGSKA (reference sequence). There are 13 residues in the CDR3.

This clonotype was recorded a few times. The chain couples TRBV6-5 to TRBJ2-5; TRBD2 matches 9 bases. CDR1 MNHEY and CDR2 SVGAGI come from the germline V gene. V was clipped by 3 bases and J by 4 bases; unmatched bases: 6. This CDR3 contains 15 residues. The CDR3 sequence is CASSYVRGGIETQYF. Here the CDR3 DNA reads TGTGCCAGCAGTTATGTGCGGGGGGGGATAGAGACCCAGTACTTC.

This clonotype was detected a few times. The chain uses TRBV20-1 and TRBJ2-6; TRBD1 matches 8 bases. The CDR3 runs to 16 residues. In germline, CDR1 is DFQATT, CDR2 SNEGSKA (reference sequence). The J segment lost 3 bases and the V segment lost 4 bases, leaving 8 bases of the junction unmatched. The CDR3 sequence: CSATQGAKSGANVLTF. In nucleotides, the CDR3 is TGCAGTGCTACGCAGGGGGCTAAGAGTGGGGCCAACGTCCTGACTTTC.

This clonotype was picked up a small number of times. V usage is TRBV5-5 and J usage is TRBJ2-5; TRBD2 matches 12 bases. Germline V gives CDR1 SGHKS, CDR2 YYEKEE (reference sequence). This CDR3 spans 18 amino acids. J lost 1 base, V lost 0 bases, and 7 bases had no gene match. The CDR3 nucleotides read TGTGCCAGCAGCTTGGGACTAGCGGGGGTTCGCGGCCAAGAGACCCAGTACTTC. This sequence encodes CASSLGLAGVRGQETQYF.

The V gene is TRBV5-1, the J gene TRBJ2-1, with D perhaps TRBD1 (6 bases). The V and J ends lost 3 bases and 0 bases respectively, with 10 bases between them. The CDR3 spans 15 residues. Germline lookup yields CDR1 SGHRS and CDR2 YFSETQ. This CDR3 reads CASSSQGNSYNEQFF. CDR3 nucleotide sequence: TGCGCCAGCAGCTCGCAGGGGAACTCCTACAATGAGCAGTTCTTC.